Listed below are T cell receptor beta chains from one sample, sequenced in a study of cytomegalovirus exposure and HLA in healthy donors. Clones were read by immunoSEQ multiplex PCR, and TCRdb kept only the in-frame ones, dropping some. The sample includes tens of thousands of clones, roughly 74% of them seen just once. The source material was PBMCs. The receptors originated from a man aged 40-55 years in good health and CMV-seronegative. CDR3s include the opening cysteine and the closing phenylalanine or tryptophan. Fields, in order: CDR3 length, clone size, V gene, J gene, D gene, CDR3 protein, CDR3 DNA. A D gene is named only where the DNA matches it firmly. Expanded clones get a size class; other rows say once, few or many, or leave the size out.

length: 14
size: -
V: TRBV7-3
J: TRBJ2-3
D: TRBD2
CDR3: CASSQGLASDTQYF
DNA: TGTGCCAGCAGCCAAGGACTAGCTTCAGATACGCAGTATTTT

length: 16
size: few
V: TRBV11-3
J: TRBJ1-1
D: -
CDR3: CASSSISWGRDTEAFF
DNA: TGTGCCAGCAGCTCAATATCTTGGGGCAGGGACACTGAAGCTTTCTTT

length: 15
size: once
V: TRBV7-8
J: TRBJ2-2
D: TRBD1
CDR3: CASSWGQGKTGELFF
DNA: TGTGCCAGCAGCTGGGGACAGGGTAAAACCGGGGAGCTGTTTTTT

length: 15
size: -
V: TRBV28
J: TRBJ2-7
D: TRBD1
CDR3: CASSLWRQGRNEQYF
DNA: TGTGCCAGCAGTTTATGGCGACAGGGAAGGAACGAGCAGTACTTC

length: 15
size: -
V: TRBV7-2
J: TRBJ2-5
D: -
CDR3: CASSLIGWRQETQYF
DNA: TGTGCCAGCAGCTTAATTGGTTGGCGGCAAGAGACCCAGTACTTC

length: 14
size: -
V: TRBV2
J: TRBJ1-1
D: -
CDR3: CASSASEAYTEAFF
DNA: TGTGCCAGCAGCGCCAGCGAGGCGTACACTGAAGCTTTCTTT

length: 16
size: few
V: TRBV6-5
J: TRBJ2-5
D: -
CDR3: CASSYTRTVYQETQYF
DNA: TGTGCCAGCAGTTACACCCGGACAGTGTACCAAGAGACCCAGTACTTC

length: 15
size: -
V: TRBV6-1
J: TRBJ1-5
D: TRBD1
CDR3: CASRLGQGSNQPQHF
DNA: TGTGCCAGCAGGCTAGGACAGGGTAGCAATCAGCCCCAGCATTTT

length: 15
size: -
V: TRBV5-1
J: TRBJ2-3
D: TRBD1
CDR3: CASGSGTGAPDTQYF
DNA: TGCGCCAGCGGCTCCGGGACAGGGGCCCCAGATACGCAGTATTTT

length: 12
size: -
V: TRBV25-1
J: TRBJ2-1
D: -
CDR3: CASMGLDSEQFF
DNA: TGTGCCAGCATGGGTCTAGATAGTGAGCAGTTCTTC

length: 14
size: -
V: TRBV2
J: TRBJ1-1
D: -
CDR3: CASREQGLNTEAFF
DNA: TGTGCCAGCAGGGAACAGGGCCTAAACACTGAAGCTTTCTTT

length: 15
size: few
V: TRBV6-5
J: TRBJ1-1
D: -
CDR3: CASRYKLISNTEAFF
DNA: TGTGCCAGCAGATATAAACTGATCTCCAACACTGAAGCTTTCTTT

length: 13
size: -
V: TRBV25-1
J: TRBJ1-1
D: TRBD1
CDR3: CASKGQLTTEAFF
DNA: TGTGCCAGTAAGGGACAGCTTACCACTGAAGCTTTCTTT

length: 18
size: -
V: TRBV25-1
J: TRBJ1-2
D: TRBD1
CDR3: CASSEFLSDRGLDYGYTF
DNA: TGTGCCAGCAGTGAATTTCTGTCGGACAGGGGGCTTGACTATGGCTACACCTTC

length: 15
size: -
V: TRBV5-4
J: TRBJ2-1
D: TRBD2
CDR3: CASSLDLAGGSEQFF
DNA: TGTGCCAGCAGCTTGGATCTAGCGGGGGGGAGTGAGCAGTTCTTC

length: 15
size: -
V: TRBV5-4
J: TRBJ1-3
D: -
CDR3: CASSPPGLPGNTIYF
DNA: TGTGCCAGCAGCCCTCCGGGACTGCCTGGAAACACCATATATTTT

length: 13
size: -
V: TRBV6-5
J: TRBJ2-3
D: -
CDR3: CASRLTVADTQYF
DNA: TGTGCCAGCAGACTGACAGTTGCAGATACGCAGTATTTT

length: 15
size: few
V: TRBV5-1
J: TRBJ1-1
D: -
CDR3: CASSRGTTENTEAFF
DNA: TGCGCCAGCAGCCGAGGAACGACAGAGAACACTGAAGCTTTCTTT

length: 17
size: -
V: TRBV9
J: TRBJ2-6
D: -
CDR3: CASSVGVMGVGANVLTF
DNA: TGTGCCAGCAGCGTAGGAGTAATGGGAGTTGGGGCCAACGTCCTGACTTTC

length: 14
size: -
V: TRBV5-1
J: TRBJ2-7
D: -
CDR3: CASSLQGPNYEQYF
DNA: TGCGCCAGCAGCTTACAGGGACCCAACTACGAGCAGTACTTC

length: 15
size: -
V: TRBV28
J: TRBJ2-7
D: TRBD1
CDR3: CASISGQGAVNEQYF
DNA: TGTGCCAGCATCTCGGGACAGGGGGCTGTCAACGAGCAGTACTTC

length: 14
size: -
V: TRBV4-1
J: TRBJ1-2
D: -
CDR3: CASSQGRGYYGYTF
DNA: TGCGCCAGCAGCCAAGGAAGGGGCTACTATGGCTACACCTTC

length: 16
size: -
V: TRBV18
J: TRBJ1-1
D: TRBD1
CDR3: CASSPRAGGRNTEAFF
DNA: TGTGCCAGCTCACCAAGGGCAGGGGGCAGGAACACTGAAGCTTTCTTT

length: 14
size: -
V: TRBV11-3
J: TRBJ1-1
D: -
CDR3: CASSSRRRGTLAFF
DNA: TGTGCCAGCAGCTCTAGAAGGCGGGGCACCCTAGCTTTCTTT

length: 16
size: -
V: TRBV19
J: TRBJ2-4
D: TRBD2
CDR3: CASSGGLAGAKNIQYF
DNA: TGTGCCAGTAGTGGGGGACTAGCGGGAGCCAAAAACATTCAGTACTTC

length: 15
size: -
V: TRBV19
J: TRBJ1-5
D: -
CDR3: CASSIGVGGSQPQHF
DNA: TGTGCCAGTAGTATTGGGGTGGGGGGAAGTCAGCCCCAGCATTTT

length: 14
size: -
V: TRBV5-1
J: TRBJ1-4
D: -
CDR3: CASSLGGNYEKLFF
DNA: TGCGCCAGCAGCTTGGGCGGTAACTATGAAAAACTGTTTTTT

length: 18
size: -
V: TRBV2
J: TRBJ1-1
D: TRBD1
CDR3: CASSGPKPETGRNTEAFF
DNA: TGTGCCAGCAGTGGACCCAAGCCCGAGACAGGGAGGAACACTGAAGCTTTCTTT

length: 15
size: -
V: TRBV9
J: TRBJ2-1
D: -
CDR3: CASSPRQSSYNEQFF
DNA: TGTGCCAGCAGCCCCCGACAGTCCTCCTACAATGAGCAGTTCTTC

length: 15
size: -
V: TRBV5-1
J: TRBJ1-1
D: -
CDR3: CASSLDVAGDTEAFF
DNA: TGCGCCAGCAGCTTGGATGTGGCGGGGGACACTGAAGCTTTCTTT

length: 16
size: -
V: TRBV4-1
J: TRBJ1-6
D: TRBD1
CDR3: CASSQSGTPGGSPLHF
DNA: TGCGCCAGCAGCCAGTCCGGGACTCCAGGGGGTTCACCCCTCCACTTT